These T cell receptor beta chains were read from a single sample in a study of T cell responses to AZD1222 COVID-19 vaccine. The repertoire was sequenced with immunoSEQ multiplex PCR; TCRdb's copy has only in-frame clones and lacks some. This table has over 95,000 clones, 91% appearing once. Source: peripheral blood, taken 28 days after the second AZD1222 dose. These receptors were obtained from an adult who received the AZD1222 COVID-19 vaccine. Both conserved end residues are part of each CDR3. A D gene is named only where the DNA matches it firmly. Clone size appears in some rows only: once, few, many, or a class for an expanded clone.

TRBV7-9	NA	TRBJ2-1	TRBD1	TGTGCCAGCAGCTTAGCCCGGACAGGGGGCATCGACAATGAGCAGTTCTTC	CASSLARTGGIDNEQFF
TRBV6-2/TRBV6-3	NA	TRBJ2-1	NA	TGTGCCAGCAGTTTAAGGGACTCCGTGGGGAATGAGCAGTTCTTC	CASSLRDSVGNEQFF
TRBV11-2	NA	TRBJ1-1	NA	TGTGCCAGCAGCTTAGCCAGGGAGAGTGAAGCTTTCTTT	CASSLARESEAFF
TRBV19	NA	TRBJ2-7	TRBD1	TGTGCCAGTAGTATAGGGACAGGATCCTACGAGCAGTACTTC	CASSIGTGSYEQYF
TRBV7-9	NA	TRBJ1-1	TRBD1	TGTGCCAGCAGCGCCACAGGGGTCGATGAAGCTTTCTTT	CASSATGVDEAFF
TRBV25-1	NA	TRBJ2-1	TRBD2	TGTGCCAGCAGTGACAGCGGGAATTACAATGAGCAGTTCTTC	CASSDSGNYNEQFF
TRBV28	NA	TRBJ2-4	NA	TGTGCCAGCAGTTTCCCCGGGAACATTCAGTACTTC	CASSFPGNIQYF
TRBV7-9	NA	TRBJ1-1	NA	TGTGCCAGCAGCTTGAGACAGGTGAACGCTGAAGCTTTCTTT	CASSLRQVNAEAFF
TRBV5-1	NA	TRBJ1-1	TRBD1	TGCGCCAGCAGCTCCCCGGGACAGACTAACACTGAAGCTTTCTTT	CASSSPGQTNTEAFF
TRBV6-5	NA	TRBJ1-1	NA	TGTGCCAGCAGTCCTATCACTGAAGCTTTCTTT	CASSPITEAFF
TRBV3-1/TRBV3-2	NA	TRBJ2-7	NA	TGTGCCGGCAGCCCCCCGGGGGAGTCGCTACGAGGGCAGTACTTC	CAGSPPGESLRGQYF
TRBV19	NA	TRBJ2-6	NA	TGTGCCAGTAGTCCACAGGGACAATCTGGGGCCAACGTCCTGACTTTC	CASSPQGQSGANVLTF
TRBV27	NA	TRBJ2-1	NA	TGTGCCAGCAGATACCCCGGGGGAAACGGGTACAATGAGCAGTTCTTC	CASRYPGGNGYNEQFF
TRBV2	few	TRBJ1-3	NA	TGTGCCATCACAACTTCCACGGGAAACACCATATATTTT	CAITTSTGNTIYF
TRBV5-1	few	TRBJ1-3	NA	TGCGCCAGCAGCTTGACACCCGATGGAAACACCATATATTTT	CASSLTPDGNTIYF
TRBV5-1	NA	TRBJ2-7	NA	TGCGCCAGCAGCCGGGGGTCGGAGACCTACGAGCAGTACTTC	CASSRGSETYEQYF
TRBV27	few	TRBJ1-5	NA	TGTGCCAGCAGTTCGGCCCTACAGCAGCCCCAGCATTTT	CASSSALQQPQHF
TRBV7-3	NA	TRBJ2-5	NA	TGTGCCAGCAGCCTGAATGGGGGCCAAGAGACCCAGTACTTC	CASSLNGGQETQYF
TRBV29-1	NA	TRBJ2-7	TRBD2	TGCAGCGCTGGACTAGCGGGAGGATACGAGCAGTACTTC	CSAGLAGGYEQYF
TRBV7-2	NA	TRBJ2-1	NA	TGTGCCAGCAGCAGAATCCGGGACCTATGGGACAATGAGCAGTTCTTC	CASSRIRDLWDNEQFF
TRBV4-1	NA	TRBJ2-4	TRBD2	TGCGCCAGCAGCTACCCGACTAGCGCAGGGGACATTCAGTACTTC	CASSYPTSAGDIQYF
TRBV29-1	NA	TRBJ2-7	TRBD2	TGCAGCGTTGGCGGGAGGGCCGCCTACGAGCAGTACTTC	CSVGGRAAYEQYF
TRBV9	NA	TRBJ2-2	TRBD1	TGTGCCAGCAGCTCCCGGACAGGGGTCACCGGGGAGCTGTTTTTT	CASSSRTGVTGELFF
TRBV5-4	NA	TRBJ2-7	TRBD2	TGTGCCAGCGGACTAGCGGGAGGAAAGCAAGAGCAGTACTTC	CASGLAGGKQEQYF
TRBV27	NA	TRBJ2-1	TRBD1	TGTGCCAGCAGACGACTCGCGGGGGACAGGGGCTCCTACAATGAGCAGTTCTTC	CASRRLAGDRGSYNEQFF